This T cell receptor (beta chain) was profiled in a study of regulatory T cells in long-lasting Graves disease. This clonotype has at least ten counts. Arm-PCR of CDR3 regions and iRepertoire HTBI primers were the basis on which TCR beta libraries were built. TCRdb reprocessed the multiplex PCR reads with MiXCR, giving one entry per CDR3 protein. The sample lists approximately 270,000 distinct CDR3 sequences, approximately 18% occurring once. The time point is: newly diagnosed GD, antithyroid drugs for less than 3 months. RNA isolated from PBMCs was used to make the TCR library. CDR3 length equals 14 residues. Germline lookup yields CDR1 SEHNR and CDR2 FQNEAQ (reference sequence). The ends were cut back, 1 base at V and 11 bases at J, with 12 bases in the middle. These data were also filed under a second study, of T cells in Graves' hyperthyroidism and ophthalmopathy.

This clonotype was obtained from a woman in her twenties or thirties with Graves disease. This material consisted of peripheral blood mononuclear cells (PBMCs), taken at new diagnosis, from a patient treated with antithyroid drugs. V is TRBV7-9 and J is TRBJ1-6; possible D gene TRBD1, 5 bases. CDR3 bases: TGTGCCAGCAGCTTAGAGGGGAGGCTTACACCCCTCCACTTT. This encodes CASSLEGRLTPLHF.